These T cell receptor beta chains were read from a single sample in a study of beta chain features in type 1 diabetes. The repertoire was sequenced with immunoSEQ multiplex PCR; TCRdb's copy has only in-frame clones and lacks some. This sample has under 250,000 clones; 14% occur once, and the top ten carry approximately 0.024%. The sample was naive CD4+ T cells from blood. The source is a woman aged 40 to 50 in good health. CDR3s leave out the opening cysteine and the closing phenylalanine or tryptophan. Fields, in order: V gene, J gene, CDR3 protein.

TRBV6-5	TRBJ2-7	ASSHRGSLY
TRBV9	TRBJ2-5	ASSVAPTSGQETQY
TRBV29-1	TRBJ2-1	SVELRGSYNEQF
TRBV7-2	TRBJ2-3	ASSFSFATTDTQY
TRBV6-5	TRBJ2-1	ASSPARGNYEQF
TRBV5-4	TRBJ2-3	ASSGQGGGTDTQY
TRBV15	TRBJ2-3	ATSSAEFGQPGADTQY
TRBV25-1	TRBJ2-7	ASSLAGGYEQY
TRBV29-1	TRBJ2-5	SVVTGDQETQY
TRBV5-4	TRBJ1-1	ASSFGTGNTEAF
TRBV6-1	TRBJ1-2	ASSEEISLYGYT
TRBV6-6	TRBJ2-7	ASSPGGEGSEQY
TRBV5-1	TRBJ1-6	ASSLAGGQRALH
TRBV19	TRBJ2-3	ASTEPGPLTDTQY
TRBV7-6	TRBJ2-5	ASSLEGARGSETQY
TRBV27	TRBJ1-1	ASSSYQGAGSATEAF
TRBV5-4	TRBJ2-3	ASSRGTDTQY
TRBV5-6	TRBJ2-3	ASSWGTGEADTQY
TRBV2	TRBJ1-5	ASSGDSWQPQH
TRBV27	TRBJ2-4	ASKRLAENIQY
TRBV6-5	TRBJ1-6	ASSITGQGISPLH
TRBV19	TRBJ2-3	ASSPLRLADTQY
TRBV11-2	TRBJ2-7	ASRAMGQSYEQY
TRBV2	TRBJ2-2	ASRTGGTGELF
TRBV29-1	TRBJ1-5	SVSNRDSNQPQH
TRBV12-5	TRBJ2-1	ASAPEGRRYNEQF
TRBV7-2	TRBJ2-5	ASTGLAGPQETQY
TRBV2	TRBJ2-5	ASSPELAGVSAAQY
TRBV9	TRBJ1-1	ASSFMTGWNTEAF
TRBV6-6	TRBJ1-3	ASSSPREGNTIY
TRBV13	TRBJ2-7	ASSLTSGGFEQY
TRBV19	TRBJ1-5	ASSTRLTGRNQPQH
TRBV5-1	TRBJ2-7	ASSLKGTGYEQY
TRBV5-1	TRBJ2-2	ASSLRTSNTGELF
TRBV7-8	TRBJ1-1	ASSLRRLNTEAF
TRBV5-1	TRBJ1-2	ASSPGQSALYGYT
TRBV4-1	TRBJ2-7	ASSQDWTGQY
TRBV29-1	TRBJ2-3	SVAGPADTQY
TRBV19	TRBJ1-2	ASRPGQAYGYT
TRBV19	TRBJ1-5	ASSIGTGGNQPQH
TRBV5-1	TRBJ1-1	ASSPQGNTEAF
TRBV9	TRBJ2-5	ASSVALAVETQY
TRBV6-5	TRBJ2-3	ASSYSSSGGGYTQY
TRBV29-1	TRBJ2-5	SAQTGSFETQY
TRBV19	TRBJ2-7	ASSSTGSREQY